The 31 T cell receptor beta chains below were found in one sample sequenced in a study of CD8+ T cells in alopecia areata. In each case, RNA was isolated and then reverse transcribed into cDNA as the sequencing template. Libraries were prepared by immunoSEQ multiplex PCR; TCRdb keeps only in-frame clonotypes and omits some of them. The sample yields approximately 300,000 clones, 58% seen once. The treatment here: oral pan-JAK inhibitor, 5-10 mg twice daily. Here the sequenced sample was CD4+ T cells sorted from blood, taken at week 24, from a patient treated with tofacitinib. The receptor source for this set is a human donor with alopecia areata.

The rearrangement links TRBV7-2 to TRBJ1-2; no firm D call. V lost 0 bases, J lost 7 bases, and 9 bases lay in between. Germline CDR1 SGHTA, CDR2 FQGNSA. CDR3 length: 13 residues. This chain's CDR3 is CASSLAQSLGYTF. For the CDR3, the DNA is TGTGCCAGCAGCTTAGCCCAGTCCCTTGGCTACACCTTC. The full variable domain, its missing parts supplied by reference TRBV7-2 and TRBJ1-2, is GAGVSQSPSNKVTEKGKDVELRCDPISGHTALYWYRQSLGQGLEFLIYFQGNSAPDKSGLPSDRFSAERTGGSVSTLTIQRTQQEDSAVYLCASSLAQSLGYTFGSGTRLTVV.

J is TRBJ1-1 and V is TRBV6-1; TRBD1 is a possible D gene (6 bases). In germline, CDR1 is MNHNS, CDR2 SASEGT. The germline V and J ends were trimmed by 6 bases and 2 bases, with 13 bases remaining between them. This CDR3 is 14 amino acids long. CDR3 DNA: TGTGCCAGCAGGCTGAGGGGGGGAAACACTGAAGCTTTCTTT. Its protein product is CASRLRGGNTEAFF.

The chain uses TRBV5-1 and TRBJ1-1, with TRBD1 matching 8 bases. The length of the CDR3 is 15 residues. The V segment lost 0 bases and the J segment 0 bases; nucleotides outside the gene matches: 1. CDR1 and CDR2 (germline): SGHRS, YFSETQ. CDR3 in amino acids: CASSLGDRMNTEAFF. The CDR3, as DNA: TGCGCCAGCAGCTTGGGGGACAGGATGAACACTGAAGCTTTCTTT.

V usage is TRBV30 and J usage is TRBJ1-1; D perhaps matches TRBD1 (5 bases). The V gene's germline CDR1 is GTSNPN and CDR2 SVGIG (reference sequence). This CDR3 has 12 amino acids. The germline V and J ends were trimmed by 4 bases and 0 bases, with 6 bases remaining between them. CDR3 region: CAWNRLNTEAFF. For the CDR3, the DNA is TGTGCCTGGAACAGGTTGAACACTGAAGCTTTCTTT.

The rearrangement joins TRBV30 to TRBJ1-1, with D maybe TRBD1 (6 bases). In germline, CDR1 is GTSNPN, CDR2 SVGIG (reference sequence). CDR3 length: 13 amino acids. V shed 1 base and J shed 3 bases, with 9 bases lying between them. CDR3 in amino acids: CAWSDRVDTEAFF. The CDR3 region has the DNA TGTGCCTGGAGTGACAGGGTTGACACTGAAGCTTTCTTT. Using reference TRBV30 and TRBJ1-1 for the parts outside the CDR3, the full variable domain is SQTIHQWPATLVQPVGSPLSLECTVEGTSNPNLYWYRQAAGRGLQLLFYSVGIGQISSEVPQNLSASRPQDRQFILSSKKLLLSDSGFYLCAWSDRVDTEAFFGQGTRLTVV.

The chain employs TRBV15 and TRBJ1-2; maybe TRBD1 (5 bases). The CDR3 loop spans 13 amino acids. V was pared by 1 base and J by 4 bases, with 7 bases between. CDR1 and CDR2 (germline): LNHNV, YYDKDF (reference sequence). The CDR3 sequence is CATSRGGGYGYTF. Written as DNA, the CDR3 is TGTGCCACCAGCAGAGGTGGGGGCTATGGCTACACCTTC.

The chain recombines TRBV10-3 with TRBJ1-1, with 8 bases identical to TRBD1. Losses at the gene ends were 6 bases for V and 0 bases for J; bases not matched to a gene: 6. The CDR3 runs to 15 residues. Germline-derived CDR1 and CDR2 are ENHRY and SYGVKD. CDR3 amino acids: CAIRGQGKLNTEAFF. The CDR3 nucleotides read TGTGCCATCAGAGGACAGGGAAAATTGAACACTGAAGCTTTCTTT.

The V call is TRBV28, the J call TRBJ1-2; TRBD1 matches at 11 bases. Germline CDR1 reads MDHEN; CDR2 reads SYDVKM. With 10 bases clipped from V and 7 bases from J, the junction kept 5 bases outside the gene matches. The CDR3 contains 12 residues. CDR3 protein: CATRDRGAGYTF. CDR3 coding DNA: TGTGCCACCCGGGACAGGGGGGCTGGCTACACCTTC.

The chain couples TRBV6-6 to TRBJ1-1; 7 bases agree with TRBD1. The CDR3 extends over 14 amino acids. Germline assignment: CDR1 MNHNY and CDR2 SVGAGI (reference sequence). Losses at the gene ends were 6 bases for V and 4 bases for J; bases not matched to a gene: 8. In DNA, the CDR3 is TGTGCCAGCAGGAGCACGGGACAGAGCACTGAAGCTTTCTTT. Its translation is CASRSTGQSTEAFF.

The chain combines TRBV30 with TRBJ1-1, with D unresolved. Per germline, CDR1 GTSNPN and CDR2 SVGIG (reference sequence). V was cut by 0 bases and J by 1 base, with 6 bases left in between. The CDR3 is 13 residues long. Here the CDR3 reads CAWSVLTNTEAFF. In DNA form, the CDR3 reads TGTGCCTGGAGTGTACTGACGAACACTGAAGCTTTCTTT.

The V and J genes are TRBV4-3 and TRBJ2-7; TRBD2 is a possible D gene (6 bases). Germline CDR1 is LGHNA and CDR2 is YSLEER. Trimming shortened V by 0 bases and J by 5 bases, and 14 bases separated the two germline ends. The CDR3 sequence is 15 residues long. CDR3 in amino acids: CASSQDGGVGNEQYF. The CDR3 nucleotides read TGCGCCAGCAGCCAAGACGGGGGAGTAGGCAACGAGCAGTACTTC.

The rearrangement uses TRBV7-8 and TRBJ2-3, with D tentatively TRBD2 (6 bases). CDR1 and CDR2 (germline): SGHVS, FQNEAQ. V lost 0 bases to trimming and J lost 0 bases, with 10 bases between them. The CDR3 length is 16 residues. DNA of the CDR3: TGTGCCAGCAGCTTAGCGGCGGGGCATAGCACAGATACGCAGTATTTT. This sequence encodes CASSLAAGHSTDTQYF.

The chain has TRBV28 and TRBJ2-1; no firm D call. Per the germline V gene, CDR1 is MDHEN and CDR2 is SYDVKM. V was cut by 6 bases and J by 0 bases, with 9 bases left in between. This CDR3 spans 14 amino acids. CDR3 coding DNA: TGTGCCAGCAGATCTTATCGCTCCTACAATGAGCAGTTCTTC. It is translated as CASRSYRSYNEQFF. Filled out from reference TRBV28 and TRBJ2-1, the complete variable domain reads DVKVTQSSRYLVKRTGEKVFLECVQDMDHENMFWYRQDPGLGLRLIYFSYDVKMKEKGDIPEGYSVSREKKERFSLILESASTNQTSMYLCASRSYRSYNEQFFGPGTRLTVL.

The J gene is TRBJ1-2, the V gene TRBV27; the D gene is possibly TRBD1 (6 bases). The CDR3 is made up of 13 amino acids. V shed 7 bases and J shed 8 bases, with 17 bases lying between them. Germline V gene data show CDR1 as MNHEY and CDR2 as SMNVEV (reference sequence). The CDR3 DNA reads TGTGCCAGCACCACGTCGACAGGCGAAGGCTACACCTTC. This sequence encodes CASTTSTGEGYTF.

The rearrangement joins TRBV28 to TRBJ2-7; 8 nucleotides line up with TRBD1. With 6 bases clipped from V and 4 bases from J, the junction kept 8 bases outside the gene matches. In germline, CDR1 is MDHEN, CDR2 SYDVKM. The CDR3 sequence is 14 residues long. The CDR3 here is CASRQQGAKYEQYF. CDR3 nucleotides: TGTGCCAGCAGGCAGCAGGGGGCTAAGTACGAGCAGTACTTC.

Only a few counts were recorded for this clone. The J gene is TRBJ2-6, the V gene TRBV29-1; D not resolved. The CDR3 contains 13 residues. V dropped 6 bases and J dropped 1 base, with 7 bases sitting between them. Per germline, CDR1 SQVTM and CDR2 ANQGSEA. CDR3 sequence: CSVHSSGANVLTF. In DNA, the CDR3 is TGCAGCGTGCACAGTTCTGGGGCCAACGTCCTGACTTTC.

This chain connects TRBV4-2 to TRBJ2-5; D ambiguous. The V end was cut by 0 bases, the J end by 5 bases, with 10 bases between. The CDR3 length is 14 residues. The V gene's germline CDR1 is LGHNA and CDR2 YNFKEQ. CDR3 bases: TGTGCCAGCAGCCAAGATACGGCTACCGAGACCCAGTACTTC. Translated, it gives CASSQDTATETQYF.

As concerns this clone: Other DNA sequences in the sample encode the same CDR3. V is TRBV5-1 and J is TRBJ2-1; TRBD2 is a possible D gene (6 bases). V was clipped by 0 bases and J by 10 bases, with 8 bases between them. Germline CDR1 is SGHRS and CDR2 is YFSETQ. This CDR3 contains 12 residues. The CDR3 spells CASSLGRGEQFF. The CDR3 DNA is TGCGCCAGCAGCTTGGGCCGGGGGGAGCAGTTCTTC.

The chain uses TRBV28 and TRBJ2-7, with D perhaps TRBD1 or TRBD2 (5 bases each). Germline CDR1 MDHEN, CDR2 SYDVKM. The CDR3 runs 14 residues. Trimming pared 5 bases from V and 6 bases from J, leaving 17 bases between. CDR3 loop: CASSRDGPRGEQYF. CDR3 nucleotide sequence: TGTGCCAGCAGTAGGGACGGTCCTCGGGGCGAGCAGTACTTC.

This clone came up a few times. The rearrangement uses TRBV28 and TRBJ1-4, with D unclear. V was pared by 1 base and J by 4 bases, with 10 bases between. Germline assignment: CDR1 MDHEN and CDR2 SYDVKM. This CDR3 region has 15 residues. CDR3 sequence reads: CASSLSLRNNEKLFF. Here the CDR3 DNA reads TGTGCCAGCAGTTTATCCTTGCGAAATAATGAAAAACTGTTTTTT.

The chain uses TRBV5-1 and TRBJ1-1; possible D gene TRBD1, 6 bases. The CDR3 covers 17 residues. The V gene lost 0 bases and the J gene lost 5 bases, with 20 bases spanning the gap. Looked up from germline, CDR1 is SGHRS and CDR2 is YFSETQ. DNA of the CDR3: TGCGCCAGCAGCTTGGCCTCCAGGTTCAGGGGAGAAACTGAAGCTTTCTTT. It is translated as CASSLASRFRGETEAFF.

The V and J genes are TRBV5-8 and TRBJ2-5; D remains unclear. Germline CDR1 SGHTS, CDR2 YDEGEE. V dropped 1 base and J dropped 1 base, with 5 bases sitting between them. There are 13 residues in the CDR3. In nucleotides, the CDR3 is TGTGCCAGCAGCTTGATGGTCCAAGAGACCCAGTACTTC. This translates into CASSLMVQETQYF.

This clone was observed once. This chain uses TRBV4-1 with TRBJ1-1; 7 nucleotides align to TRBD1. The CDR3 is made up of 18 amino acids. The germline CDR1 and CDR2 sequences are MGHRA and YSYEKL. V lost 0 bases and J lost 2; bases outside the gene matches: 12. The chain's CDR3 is CASSQDLAGGTLNTEAFF. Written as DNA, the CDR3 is TGCGCCAGCAGCCAAGATCTGGCAGGGGGGACGTTAAACACTGAAGCTTTCTTT.

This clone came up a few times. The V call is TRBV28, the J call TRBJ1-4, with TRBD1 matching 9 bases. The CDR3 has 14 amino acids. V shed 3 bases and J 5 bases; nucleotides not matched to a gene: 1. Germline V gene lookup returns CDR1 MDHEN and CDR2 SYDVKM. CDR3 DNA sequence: TGTGCCAGCAGTTTGGGACAGGGCAATGAAAAACTGTTTTTT. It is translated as CASSLGQGNEKLFF.

This CDR3 is CASSSGQVYNEQFF. CDR3 coding DNA: TGTGCCAGCAGCTCAGGACAGGTCTACAATGAGCAGTTCTTC. The rearrangement uses TRBV11-1 and TRBJ2-1, with 7 bases lining up with TRBD1. J lost 3 bases, V lost 4 bases, and 3 bases had no gene match. CDR1 is SGHAT, CDR2 FQDESV, per germline (reference sequence). This CDR3 region has 14 residues.

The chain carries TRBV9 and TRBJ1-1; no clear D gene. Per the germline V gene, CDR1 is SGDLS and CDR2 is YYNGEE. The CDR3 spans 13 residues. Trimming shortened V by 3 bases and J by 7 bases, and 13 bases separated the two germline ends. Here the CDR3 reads CASSGQYADEAFF. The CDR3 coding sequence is TGTGCCAGCAGCGGGCAGTATGCGGATGAAGCTTTCTTT.

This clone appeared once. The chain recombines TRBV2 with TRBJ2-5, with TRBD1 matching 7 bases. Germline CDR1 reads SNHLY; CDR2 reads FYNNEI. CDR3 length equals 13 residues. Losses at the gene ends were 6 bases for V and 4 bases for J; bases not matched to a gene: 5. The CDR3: CASRDRRRETQYF. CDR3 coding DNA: TGTGCCAGCAGGGACAGGCGCCGAGAGACCCAGTACTTC.

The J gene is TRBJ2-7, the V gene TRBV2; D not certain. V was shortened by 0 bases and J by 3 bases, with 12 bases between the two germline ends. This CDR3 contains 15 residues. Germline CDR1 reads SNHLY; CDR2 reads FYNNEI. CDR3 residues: CASSEARGPYYEQYF. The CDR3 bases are TGTGCCAGCAGTGAAGCGAGAGGACCCTACTACGAGCAGTACTTC.

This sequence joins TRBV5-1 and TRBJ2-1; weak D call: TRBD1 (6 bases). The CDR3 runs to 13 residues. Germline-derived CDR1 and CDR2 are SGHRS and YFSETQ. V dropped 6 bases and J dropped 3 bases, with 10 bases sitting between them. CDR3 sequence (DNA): TGCGCCAGCACCTCACAGGGCTACAATGAGCAGTTCTTC. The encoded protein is CASTSQGYNEQFF.

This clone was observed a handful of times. CDR3 bases: TGTGCCAGCAGCTTAGCGACAGGGCTATCGACTGAAGCTTTCTTT. Amino acid sequence: CASSLATGLSTEAFF. The chain couples TRBV7-2 to TRBJ1-1; 7 bases match TRBD1. Germline CDR1 is SGHTA and CDR2 is FQGNSA. The V segment lost 0 bases and the J segment 5 bases; nucleotides outside the gene matches: 6. This CDR3 is built from 15 residues.

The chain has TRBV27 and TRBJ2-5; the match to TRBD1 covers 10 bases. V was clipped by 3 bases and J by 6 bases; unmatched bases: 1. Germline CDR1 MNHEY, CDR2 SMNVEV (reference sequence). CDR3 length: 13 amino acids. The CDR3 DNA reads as TGTGCCAGCAGTTTGGGACAGGGGAAGACCCAGTACTTC. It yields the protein CASSLGQGKTQYF.